The clone carrying this T cell receptor (beta chain) came up many times. Assembly of TCR beta libraries relied on iRepertoire HTBI primers together with Arm-PCR of CDR3 regions. TCRdb used MiXCR to reprocess the multiplex PCR reads, holding one entry per CDR3 protein. The sample holds about 500,000 distinct CDR3 sequences, around 12% seen once. Germline V lookup: CDR1 SGHNT, CDR2 YENEEA. J gave up 7 bases and V 4 bases, and 8 bases lay outside the gene matches. The CDR3 spans 15 residues. The record originates from a study of regulatory T cells in long-lasting Graves disease. As to time point: newly diagnosed GD, antithyroid drugs for less than 3 months. PBMC-extracted RNA yielded the TCR library. These data were also reused for a study on T cells in Graves' hyperthyroidism and ophthalmopathy.

This sequence was found in a woman in her twenties or thirties with Graves disease. V usage is TRBV11-3 and J usage is TRBJ2-7, with TRBD2 identical over 12 bases. The sequenced sample was peripheral blood mononuclear cells (PBMCs), obtained at new diagnosis, from a patient treated with antithyroid drugs. CDR3 protein: CASSYRLAGAEEQYF. In DNA form, the CDR3 reads TGTGCCAGCAGCTATCGACTAGCGGGAGCAGAGGAGCAGTACTTC.